The next 18 T cell receptor beta chains were all read from a single sample in a study of Ad26.COV2.S vaccination and SARS-CoV-2 variants. Using immunoSEQ multiplex PCR, the repertoire was profiled, and TCRdb retains in-frame clones only, with some absent. This sample has about 180,000 clones, with around 90% found just once. The specimen was peripheral blood, collected after recovery from COVID-19. The receptors derive from a human donor who had recovered from COVID-19.

The chain combines TRBV7-8 with TRBJ1-5; 9 nucleotides align to TRBD1. CDR1 is SGHVS and CDR2 is FQNEAQ in the germline V gene. The CDR3 is 16 residues long. J was trimmed by 1 base and V by 4 bases; bases with no gene match: 5. For the CDR3, the DNA is TGTGCCAGCAGCTCCCGACAGGGGGTAAGCAATCAGCCCCAGCATTTT. Translating gives CASSSRQGVSNQPQHF.

This chain uses TRBV12-3 or TRBV12-4 with TRBJ2-3, with a tentative D call TRBD2 (5 bases). Trimming removed 3 bases from V and 8 bases from J, with 6 bases in between. CDR3 length: 11 amino acids. The DNA for the CDR3 is TGTGCCAGCAGTTTGGGAGTTACGCAGTATTTT. This translates into CASSLGVTQYF.

In this sample, this clone turned up many times. The rearrangement links TRBV7-8 to TRBJ1-2; D remains unclear. Per the germline V gene, CDR1 is SGHVS and CDR2 is FQNEAQ. This CDR3 has 14 amino acids. V gave up 1 base and J gave up 2 bases, with 8 bases separating them. CDR3 sequence (DNA): TGTGCCAGCAGCTTAGGGGCCGGGAACTATGGCTACACCTTC. This encodes CASSLGAGNYGYTF.

The chain carries TRBV3-1 (or the pseudogene TRBV3-2) and TRBJ2-3; 14 nucleotides agree with TRBD2. Germline assignment: CDR1 LGHDT and CDR2 YNNKEL (reference sequence). CDR3 size: 18 residues. Germline trimming cut 4 bases from V and 2 bases from J; bases unmatched to any gene: 8. The CDR3 is CASSRGLAGGSYTDTQYF. For the CDR3, the DNA is TGTGCCAGCAGCCGAGGACTAGCGGGAGGCTCTTACACAGATACGCAGTATTTT.

CDR3 amino acids: CAWDRFKTSGELFF. For the CDR3, the DNA is TGTGCCTGGGACCGGTTCAAGACATCCGGGGAGCTGTTTTTT. The chain is built from TRBV30 and TRBJ2-2, with D hard to call. There are 14 residues in the CDR3. Germline V lookup: CDR1 GTSNPN, CDR2 SVGIG (reference sequence). V gave up 5 bases and J gave up 6 bases, with 16 bases separating them.

For the CDR3, the DNA is TGCGCCAGCAGCGTGGGACTAGCGGGAGGGCCGCGGGAGCAGTACTTC. Its translation is CASSVGLAGGPREQYF. The rearrangement joins TRBV5-1 to TRBJ2-7, with 16 bases identical to TRBD2. Germline V gene sequence: CDR1 SGHRS, CDR2 YFSETQ. CDR3 length equals 16 residues. J was trimmed by 7 bases and V by 4 bases; bases with no gene match: 8.

This clone was picked up one time. The chain links TRBV28 to TRBJ1-5; tentative D call: TRBD1 (6 bases). The V gene's germline CDR1 is MDHEN and CDR2 SYDVKM. Between the trimmed V and J ends, which lost 11 bases and 6 bases, there was a span of 17 bases. The CDR3 totals 13 residues. The CDR3 DNA sequence: TGTGCCGGAGGTAGGGGGGAGGGTCAGCCCCAGCATTTT. This gives the protein CAGGRGEGQPQHF.

The V and J genes are TRBV2 and TRBJ2-7, with TRBD2 identical over 7 bases. CDR1 and CDR2 (germline): SNHLY, FYNNEI. The CDR3 runs to 12 residues. V gave up 4 bases and J gave up 6 bases; unmatched junction bases: 3. The CDR3 bases are TGTGCCAGCAGTGGAGGACTAGGCGAGCAGTACTTC. It codes for CASSGGLGEQYF.

The chain recombines TRBV19 with TRBJ2-4, with TRBD1 matching 7 bases. The germline gives CDR1 LNHDA, CDR2 SQIVND (reference sequence). This CDR3 contains 13 residues. The V gene end was trimmed by 11 bases and the J gene end by 5 bases; junction bases not matched to a gene: 9. The chain's CDR3 is CASIDRVENIQYF. CDR3 nucleotide sequence: TGTGCCTCCATAGACAGGGTTGAAAACATTCAGTACTTC.

In its sample, this clone was seen once. This chain connects TRBV27 to TRBJ1-1, with 7 bases fitting TRBD1. The CDR3 runs 14 residues. Germline V gene lookup returns CDR1 MNHEY and CDR2 SMNVEV (reference sequence). With 5 bases clipped from V and 0 bases from J, the junction kept 3 bases outside the gene matches. Here the CDR3 reads CASSPRGLNTEAFF. CDR3 DNA sequence: TGTGCCAGCAGTCCCAGGGGGTTGAACACTGAAGCTTTCTTT.

Concerning this clone itself: Other DNA sequences within the sample encode an identical CDR3. The chain joins TRBV7-9 to TRBJ1-6; D call uncertain. With 1 base removed from V and 5 bases from J, the gap between germline ends came to 0 bases. CDR1 SEHNR and CDR2 FQNEAQ come from the germline V gene (reference sequence). CDR3 length: 12 residues. The CDR3 is CASSLDNSPLHF. The CDR3 DNA sequence: TGTGCCAGCAGCTTAGATAATTCACCCCTCCACTTT.

The chain links TRBV5-1 to TRBJ2-7, with 10 bases fitting TRBD1. Germline CDR1 is SGHRS and CDR2 is YFSETQ. This CDR3 is built from 16 residues. The V segment lost 0 bases and the J segment 6 bases; nucleotides outside the gene matches: 9. CDR3 loop: CASSLEATGGTGEQYF. The CDR3, as DNA: TGCGCCAGCAGCTTGGAGGCGACAGGGGGCACGGGCGAGCAGTACTTC.

The J gene is TRBJ1-1, the V gene TRBV13, with D tentatively TRBD1 (5 bases). The CDR3 is 15 amino acids. Germline V gene lookup returns CDR1 PRHDT and CDR2 FYEKMQ (reference sequence). V lost 5 bases, J lost 3 bases, and 16 bases lay in between. The CDR3 sequence: CASSTPRGVDTEAFF. The CDR3 bases are TGTGCCAGCAGCACCCCCCGAGGGGTAGACACTGAAGCTTTCTTT.

The genes are TRBV3-1 (or the pseudogene TRBV3-2) and TRBJ2-1; unclear D gene. From germline, CDR1 is LGHDT and CDR2 YNNKEL (reference sequence). Trimming left V 6 bases short and J 7 bases short, with 13 bases between. CDR3 size: 13 residues. The CDR3, as DNA: TGTGCCAGCAGTCTCGGAAGGGTAAATGAGCAGTTCTTC. This codes for CASSLGRVNEQFF.

Written as DNA, the CDR3 is TGTGCCATCAGTGGCGATACGGGGGGCTTCGGTAATTCACCCCTCCACTTT. This translates into CAISGDTGGFGNSPLHF. V is TRBV10-3 and J is TRBJ1-6, with D tentatively TRBD1 (6 bases). The ends were cut back, 4 bases at V and 6 bases at J, with 19 bases in the middle. Germline assignment: CDR1 ENHRY and CDR2 SYGVKD. This CDR3 spans 17 amino acids.

The CDR3 protein is CSTVRASGTYNEQFF. The CDR3 nucleotides are TGCAGCACCGTAAGGGCTAGCGGGACTTACAATGAGCAGTTCTTC. The chain has TRBV29-1 and TRBJ2-1, with TRBD2 matching over 9 bases. Losses at the gene ends were 8 bases for V and 4 bases for J; bases not matched to a gene: 12. The CDR3 has 15 residues. Germline V gives CDR1 SQVTM, CDR2 ANQGSEA.

The V call is TRBV3-1 (or the pseudogene TRBV3-2), the J call TRBJ2-7; 12 bases agree with TRBD2. The J segment lost 3 bases and the V segment lost 6 bases, leaving 12 bases of the junction unmatched. This CDR3 region has 17 residues. Germline V gene sequence: CDR1 LGHDT, CDR2 YNNKEL (reference sequence). The CDR3 nucleotides read TGTGCCAGCAGTGGGCTAGCGGGAGGGAATGCGGTCTACGAGCAGTACTTC. Translating it yields CASSGLAGGNAVYEQYF.

The rearrangement uses TRBV19 and TRBJ1-1; 7 nucleotides agree with TRBD1. Looked up from germline, CDR1 is LNHDA and CDR2 is SQIVND (reference sequence). V lost 5 bases to trimming and J lost 1 base; unmatched junction nucleotides: 4. The CDR3 runs to 14 residues. CDR3 protein: CASSVGQKNTEAFF. As DNA, the CDR3 is TGTGCCAGTAGTGTGGGACAGAAGAACACTGAAGCTTTCTTT.